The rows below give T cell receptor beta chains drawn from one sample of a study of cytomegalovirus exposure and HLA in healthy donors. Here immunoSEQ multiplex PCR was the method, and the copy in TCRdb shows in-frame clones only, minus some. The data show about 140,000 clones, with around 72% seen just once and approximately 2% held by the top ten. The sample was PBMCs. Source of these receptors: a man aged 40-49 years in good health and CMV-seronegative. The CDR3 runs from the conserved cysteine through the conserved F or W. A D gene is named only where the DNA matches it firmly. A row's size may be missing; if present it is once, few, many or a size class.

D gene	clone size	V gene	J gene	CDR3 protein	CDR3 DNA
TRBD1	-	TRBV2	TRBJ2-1	CANLQGSSYNEQFF	TGTGCCAACCTACAGGGGAGCTCCTACAATGAGCAGTTCTTC
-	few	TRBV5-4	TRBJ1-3	CASSSNQVIGNTIYF	TGTGCCAGCAGCTCAAATCAGGTCATTGGAAACACCATATATTTT
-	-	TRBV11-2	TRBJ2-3	CASSLEAPTAPRQYF	TGTGCCAGCAGCTTAGAGGCTCCCACGGCCCCTAGGCAGTATTTT
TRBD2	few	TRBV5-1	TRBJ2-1	CASSTGTSNEQFF	TGCGCCAGCAGTACCGGGACTAGCAATGAGCAGTTCTTC
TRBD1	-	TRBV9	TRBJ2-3	CASSVTTGYIDTQYF	TGTGCCAGCAGCGTAACGACAGGGTATATAGATACGCAGTATTTT
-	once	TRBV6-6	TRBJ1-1	CASRSSNTEAFF	TGTGCCAGCAGGTCCTCCAACACTGAAGCTTTCTTT
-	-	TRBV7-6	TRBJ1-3	CASSLAVAGTIYF	TGTGCCAGCAGCTTAGCAGTGGCTGGCACCATATATTTT
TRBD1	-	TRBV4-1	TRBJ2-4	CASSQPGTGGEKNIQYF	TGCGCCAGCAGCCAACCTGGGACAGGGGGAGAGAAAAACATTCAGTACTTC
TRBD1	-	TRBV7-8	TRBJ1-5	CASSRRDREKYYNQPQHF	TGTGCCAGCAGCCGCAGAGACAGGGAGAAGTACTACAATCAGCCCCAGCATTTT
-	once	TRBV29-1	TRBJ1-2	CSAAGTQVYGYTF	TGCAGCGCGGCCGGGACACAAGTCTATGGCTACACCTTC
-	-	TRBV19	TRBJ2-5	CASSMQGTSETQYF	TGTGCCAGTAGTATGCAGGGAACCTCGGAGACCCAGTACTTC
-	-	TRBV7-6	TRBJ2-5	CASSLMTAQETQYF	TGTGCCAGCAGCTTAATGACAGCCCAAGAGACCCAGTACTTC
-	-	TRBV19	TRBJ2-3	CASQTRGQLGTDTQYF	TGTGCCAGCCAAACCAGGGGCCAGCTGGGGACAGATACGCAGTATTTT
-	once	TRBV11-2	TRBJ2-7	CASSPHYEQYF	TGTGCCAGCAGCCCCCACTACGAGCAGTACTTC
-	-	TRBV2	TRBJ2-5	CASSFQGSQETQYF	TGTGCCAGCAGCTTCCAGGGAAGCCAAGAGACCCAGTACTTC
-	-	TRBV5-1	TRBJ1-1	CASSFRVDGTEAFF	TGCGCCAGCAGCTTCAGGGTCGATGGCACTGAAGCTTTCTTT
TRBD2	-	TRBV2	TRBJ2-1	CASLPGAGGYNEQFF	TGTGCCAGCCTCCCGGGGGCGGGGGGTTACAATGAGCAGTTCTTC
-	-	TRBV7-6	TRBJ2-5	CASSYGGSFQETQYF	TGTGCCAGCAGCTACGGCGGGTCTTTCCAAGAGACCCAGTACTTC
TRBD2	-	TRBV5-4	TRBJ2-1	CASSLFSGGYNEQFF	TGTGCCAGCAGCTTGTTTAGCGGGGGATACAATGAGCAGTTCTTC
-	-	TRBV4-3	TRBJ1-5	CASSPGSSSNQPQHF	TGCGCCAGCAGCCCGGGATCCAGTAGCAATCAGCCCCAGCATTTT
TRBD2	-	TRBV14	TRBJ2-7	CASSLAGCEQYF	TGTGCCAGCAGCCTAGCGGGATGCGAGCAGTACTTC
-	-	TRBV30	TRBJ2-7	CAWSASLSRHEQYF	TGTGCCTGGAGTGCCAGTCTATCGAGGCACGAGCAGTACTTC
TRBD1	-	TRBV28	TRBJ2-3	CASSLQGQASTDTQYF	TGTGCCAGCAGCTTGCAGGGACAGGCTAGCACAGATACGCAGTATTTT
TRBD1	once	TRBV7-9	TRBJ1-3	CASSFAGTGGSGNTIYF	TGTGCCAGCAGCTTTGCCGGGACAGGGGGCTCTGGAAACACCATATATTTT
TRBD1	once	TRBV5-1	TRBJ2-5	CASSYLRQGEAQYF	TGCGCCAGCAGCTACCTCCGACAGGGGGAGGCCCAGTACTTC
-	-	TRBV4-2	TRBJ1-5	CASSQGEGTGRNQPQHF	TGTGCCAGCAGCCAAGGGGAGGGAACAGGGCGCAATCAGCCCCAGCATTTT